The rows below give T cell receptor beta chains drawn from one sample of a study of CD8 T cells in Susac syndrome. One entry per CDR3 protein, called by TCRdb with MiXCR from the immunoSEQ multiplex PCR reads. The sample records roughly 52,000 distinct CDR3 sequences, 85% to 95% being singletons. Sequencing was carried out using CD8+ T cells from PBMCs. Receptors were obtained from a human donor with Susac syndrome. CDR3s include the opening cysteine and the closing phenylalanine or tryptophan. The D gene is left open where the match is weak. Expanded clones get a size class; other rows say once, few or many, or leave the size out.

v_call	d_call	j_call	clone_size	cdr3_nt	cdr3_aa
TRBV3-1	.	TRBJ2-2	.	TGTGCCAGCAGCCAGGTAGTGAACACCGGGGAGCTGTTTTTT	CASSQVVNTGELFF
TRBV4-1	TRBD1	TRBJ2-7	.	TGCGCCAGCAGCCCTATAACAGGGGGAGGATACGAGCAGTACTTC	CASSPITGGGYEQYF
TRBV9	.	TRBJ1-2	.	TGTGCCAGCACTCGGCGATTAACTATGGGCTACACCTTC	CASTRRLTMGYTF
TRBV20-1	TRBD1	TRBJ1-1	.	TGCAGTGCGAATTATCCGGGACAGGGAATGAACACTGAAGCTTTCTTT	CSANYPGQGMNTEAFF
TRBV12-3/TRBV12-4	TRBD2	TRBJ2-5	.	TGTGCCAGCAGCCCCGATGCTAGCGGGGTAGGGGAGACCCAGTACTTC	CASSPDASGVGETQYF
TRBV30	TRBD1	TRBJ2-7	.	TGTGCCTGGAGGGGGACAGGGGGCAGGCAGTACTTC	CAWRGTGGRQYF
TRBV12-3/TRBV12-4	TRBD1	TRBJ2-7	.	TGTGCCAGCAGTTTCCGGGGACAGGGAACCGAGCAGTACTTC	CASSFRGQGTEQYF
TRBV3-1	.	TRBJ1-2	.	TGTGCCAGCAGCCAAGGGGGTAGCTATGGCTACACCTTC	CASSQGGSYGYTF
TRBV7-2	.	TRBJ2-3	.	TGTGCCAGCAGCCTTAGCACAGATACGCAGTATTTT	CASSLSTDTQYF
TRBV6-2/TRBV6-3	.	TRBJ1-1	.	TGTGCCACTACCCGCGGGGACACTGAAGCTTTCTTT	CATTRGDTEAFF
TRBV4-1	TRBD2	TRBJ2-3	.	TGCGCCAGCAGCCAAGGAGTCGGCGAGCGGGGGGTGGTTACGCAGTATTTT	CASSQGVGERGVVTQYF
TRBV27	.	TRBJ2-2	.	TGTGCCACTAACGTTGGGGGCGTCGGGGAGCTGTTTTTT	CATNVGGVGELFF
TRBV7-3	TRBD1	TRBJ2-7	once	TGTGCCAGCAGCTTAGGGACAGGGGACGAGCAGTACTTC	CASSLGTGDEQYF
TRBV7-3	TRBD2	TRBJ2-3	once	TGTGCCAGCAGCTTTGATCGGACTAGCGCCGATACGCAGTATTTT	CASSFDRTSADTQYF
TRBV3-1	.	TRBJ2-5	.	TGTGCCAGCAGCCAGACGGGAGAGACCCAGTACTTC	CASSQTGETQYF
TRBV9	TRBD1	TRBJ2-4	.	TGTGCCAGCAGCCCCACCGGGACAGGAATTGGAAGAGACATTCAGTACTTC	CASSPTGTGIGRDIQYF
TRBV7-6	TRBD2	TRBJ2-3	.	TGTGCCAGCAGCCCGACAGCGGGGGGGCCCACAGATACGCAGTATTTT	CASSPTAGGPTDTQYF
TRBV3-1	.	TRBJ1-6	.	TGTGCCAGCAGCCACCCTCCGCAGGCCGGTAATTCACCCCTCCACTTT	CASSHPPQAGNSPLHF
TRBV5-1	.	TRBJ2-6	.	TGCGCCAGCAGCCTTACACTGGCTGGGGCCAACGTCCTGACTTTC	CASSLTLAGANVLTF
TRBV12-3/TRBV12-4	.	TRBJ1-4	.	TGTGCCAGCACCCTGAGCGGGCCCCAGGAAAAACTGTTTTTT	CASTLSGPQEKLFF
TRBV30	.	TRBJ2-3	.	TGTGCCTGGAGTGATACGCGCACAGATACGCAGTATTTT	CAWSDTRTDTQYF
TRBV12-3/TRBV12-4	TRBD1	TRBJ2-1	.	TGTGCCAGCAGTCTCCCAGGGGGTCTCGACAATGAGCAGTTCTTC	CASSLPGGLDNEQFF
TRBV13	.	TRBJ1-6	.	TGTGCCAGCAGCCCTTCGAACCCTTCCGGTTCACCCCTCCACTTT	CASSPSNPSGSPLHF
TRBV2	.	TRBJ1-1	.	TGTGCCAGCAGTGGGTCTGAAGCTTTCTTT	CASSGSEAFF
TRBV19	.	TRBJ1-2	.	TGTGCCAGTAGTATAAAGACTGTCTATGGCTACACCTTC	CASSIKTVYGYTF
TRBV12-3/TRBV12-4	TRBD1	TRBJ2-5	.	TGTGCCAGCAGTCTGGGACAGGACTTAGAGACCCAGTACTTC	CASSLGQDLETQYF
TRBV12-3/TRBV12-4	TRBD2	TRBJ2-3	.	TGTGCCTGTACCAGCGGGGGGGGCACAGATACGCAGTATTTT	CACTSGGGTDTQYF
TRBV14	.	TRBJ1-2	.	TGTGCCCCGGGGTGGGCTGCCTATGGCTACACCTTC	CAPGWAAYGYTF
TRBV9	.	TRBJ2-7	.	TGTGCCAGCAGCGGGACGTCCTCCTACGAGCAGTACTTC	CASSGTSSYEQYF
TRBV30	.	TRBJ1-4	.	TGTGCCTGGAGCCCGGACAGTGATGAAAAACTGTTTTTT	CAWSPDSDEKLFF
TRBV9	.	TRBJ2-3	.	TGTGCCAGCAGCCCTAATGACCTACACAGCACAGATACGCAGTATTTT	CASSPNDLHSTDTQYF
TRBV20-1	.	TRBJ2-5	.	TGCAGTGCGCAGAACCGGCCCAAGTTTCAAGAGACCCAGTACTTC	CSAQNRPKFQETQYF
TRBV7-2	TRBD2	TRBJ2-1	.	TGTGCCAGCGGACTAGCCTACAATGAGCAGTTCTTC	CASGLAYNEQFF
TRBV10-3	TRBD2	TRBJ2-1	.	TGTGCCATCAGCCCGACTAGCGGGGGGATCGTTTTTGGCAATGAGCAGTTCTTC	CAISPTSGGIVFGNEQFF
TRBV5-1	.	TRBJ1-2	.	TGCGCCAGCAGCTTGGCCCTTGGGAGACAGGCTGGCTACACCTTC	CASSLALGRQAGYTF
TRBV30	.	TRBJ1-1	.	TGTGCCTGGGGACAGTTGAACACTGAAGCTTTCTTT	CAWGQLNTEAFF
TRBV7-2	.	TRBJ2-5	.	TGTGCCAGCAGCCGTTCGTTGATGGCCGGGGAGACCCAGTACTTC	CASSRSLMAGETQYF
TRBV4-1	.	TRBJ1-4	.	TGCGCCAGCAGCCAAGCCATAGCGGGGGGTGAAAAACTGTTTTTT	CASSQAIAGGEKLFF
TRBV20-1	.	TRBJ2-1	.	TGCAGTGCTAGGAGTTCCGGGCTCCCGTACAATGAGCAGTTCTTC	CSARSSGLPYNEQFF
TRBV3-1	TRBD1	TRBJ1-2	once	TGTGCCAGCAGCCAAGAGGGCCAGGGGGTCTGGTATGGCTACACCTTC	CASSQEGQGVWYGYTF
TRBV12-3/TRBV12-4	.	TRBJ1-1	.	TGTGCCAGCAGTTTAGACCCCCCGGGGCTTATGAACACTGAAGCTTTCTTT	CASSLDPPGLMNTEAFF
TRBV5-1	.	TRBJ1-1	.	TGCGCCAGCAGCCCCCGAGGCGGGAACACTGAAGCTTTCTTT	CASSPRGGNTEAFF
TRBV4-1	.	TRBJ1-1	.	TGCGCCAGCAGCCAACCCCGGGACGGGACTTACACTGAAGCTTTCTTT	CASSQPRDGTYTEAFF
TRBV29-1	.	TRBJ2-7	.	TGCAGCGTTGAAACGGACAGTGGCATCCCCTACGAGCAGTACTTC	CSVETDSGIPYEQYF
TRBV5-4	TRBD1	TRBJ2-3	.	TGTGCCAGCAGCTTGCCGGATAGGGACAGGACACCGTATTTT	CASSLPDRDRTPYF